This T cell receptor (beta chain) is from a study of T cells expressing NK-cell markers. General study results and limits: Dominant NKG2C+ clonotypes in a handful of donors made up roughly 1.0-8% of CD8+ T cells.

The CDR3 is made up of 15 amino acids. As to this clonotype: Its antigen is undetermined.

The cDNA for TCR beta came from 5'RACE template switching with UMIs. TCRdb re-called the 5' RACE reads and shows each CDR3 protein once, DNA omitted. The record lists about 540,000 distinct CDR3 sequences, of which the ten most abundant hold approximately 3.5%. The sequenced sample was blood T cells: a sorted CD56 or NKG2C T cell subset, CD4+ or CD8+ T cells, or bulk PBMC T cells (not recorded which). V gene TRBV12-3 or TRBV12-4 combines with J gene TRBJ1-1; TCRdb names TRBD1, which stays unverified in the absence of DNA. The receptor comes from a man younger than 30 in good health. The chain's CDR3 is CASRPARDRGRGAFF.